The clone carrying this T cell receptor beta chain is medium-sized. Its target is unknown. The sorting of naive CD8 T cells used the CD8+CD4-CCR7+CD45RA+ phenotype. MiXCR, applied by TCRdb to the PCR reads, yields one record per CDR3 protein. The data contain some 9,800 distinct CDR3 sequences, 19% of them seen just once; the ten biggest clones take up approximately 1.7%. The data originate from a study of molecular identifiers for immune sequencing clone quantification. Study-wide results and caveats: In naive cells, under 1% of molecules belonged to clones above 20 RNA copies, against over 97% in effector cells.

Germline V CDR1 and CDR2: SQVTM, ANQGSEA. This CDR3 is 15 amino acids long. Trimming took 5 bases from V and 4 from J, leaving 19 bases between them. The material sequenced was naive CD8+ T cells from blood, with Jurkat cell RNA spiked in. Subset defined: FACS-sorted CD8+CD4-CCR7+CD45RA+ naive T cells. The receptor comes from a human donor in good health. Some libraries in this study had Jurkat cell RNA spiked in. V and J are TRBV29-1 and TRBJ2-3; D is unclear. CDR3 loop: CSVPLASALADTQYF. CDR3 nucleotides: TGCAGCGTTCCTTTGGCGAGTGCCTTGGCAGATACGCAGTATTTT.